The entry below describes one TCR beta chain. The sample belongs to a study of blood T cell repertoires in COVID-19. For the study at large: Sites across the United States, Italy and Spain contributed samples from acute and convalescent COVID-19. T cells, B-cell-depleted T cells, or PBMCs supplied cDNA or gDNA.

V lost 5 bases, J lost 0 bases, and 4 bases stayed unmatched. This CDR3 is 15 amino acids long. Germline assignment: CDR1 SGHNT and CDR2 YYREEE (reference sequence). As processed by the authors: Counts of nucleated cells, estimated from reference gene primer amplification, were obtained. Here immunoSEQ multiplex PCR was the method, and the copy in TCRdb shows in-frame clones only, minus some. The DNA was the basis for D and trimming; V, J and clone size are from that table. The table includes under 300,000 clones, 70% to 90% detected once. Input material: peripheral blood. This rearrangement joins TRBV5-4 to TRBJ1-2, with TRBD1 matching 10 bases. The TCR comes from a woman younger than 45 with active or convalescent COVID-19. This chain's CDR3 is CASRTDRGPNYGYTF. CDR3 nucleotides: TGTGCCAGCAGAACAGACAGGGGGCCTAACTATGGCTACACCTTC.